These T cell receptor beta chains were read from a single sample in a study of shared clonotypes between healthy human individuals. Sequencing used immunoSEQ multiplex PCR; TCRdb keeps in-frame clones, though not all of them. The table includes around 550,000 clones, about 96% detected once. Sequencing used naive CD4+ T cells sorted from blood. The origin of the receptors is a woman aged 25-40 years in good health. The CDR3 runs from the conserved cysteine through the conserved F or W.

j_gene	v_gene	CDR3aa
TRBJ2-3	TRBV7-7	CASSLGLAGDGTQYF
TRBJ2-7	TRBV10-3	CAISESREQYF
TRBJ2-7	TRBV5-4	CASSLQREGHEQYF
TRBJ1-1	TRBV5-4	CASSLWGDTEAFF
TRBJ2-7	TRBV28	CASTRFGTLSYEQYF
TRBJ1-4	TRBV19	CASSMLGSNEKLFF
TRBJ2-7	TRBV29-1	CSVRLAGGSYEQYF
TRBJ2-7	TRBV6-5	CASSYSPGDSYEQYF
TRBJ2-1	TRBV18	CASSRTSGRGQFF
TRBJ2-7	TRBV6-5	CASSYRRGANYEQYF
TRBJ2-1	TRBV5-1	CASSLSAFEDNEQFF
TRBJ2-1	TRBV7-6	CASSFTSGDIYNEQFF
TRBJ1-1	TRBV6-1	CASSEGFTEAFF
TRBJ2-7	TRBV10-3	CAISEQYEQYF
TRBJ1-5	TRBV6-5	CAAPLGDPQHF
TRBJ2-7	TRBV18	CASSPNYEQYF
TRBJ1-2	TRBV5-8	CASSFVTGNGYTF
TRBJ1-2	TRBV27	CASKGQGGGYTF
TRBJ2-1	TRBV2	CASNRDQFF
TRBJ1-5	TRBV5-4	CASSLAGTGGQPQHF
TRBJ2-3	TRBV27	CASSLSAGADTQYF
TRBJ2-5	TRBV29-1	CSAERVGAVRTQYF
TRBJ2-7	TRBV2	CASTLLGQGFEQYF
TRBJ2-3	TRBV2	CASNRRGGITDTQYF
TRBJ2-7	TRBV19	CASSNKYEQYF
TRBJ1-2	TRBV5-1	CASSLSQGASGYTF
TRBJ2-3	TRBV11-2	CASSFTSGGNTDTQYF
TRBJ2-7	TRBV30	CALKTSGRAGEQYF
TRBJ1-1	TRBV6-1	CASRNRRMNTEAFF
TRBJ2-1	TRBV29-1	CSVVLLRLASEQFF
TRBJ2-7	TRBV7-6	CASSFQGSYEQYF
TRBJ1-1	TRBV9	CASSVVGGDTEAFF
TRBJ1-1	TRBV7-9	CASSLAGGNTEAFF
TRBJ2-7	TRBV15	CATSRGQGPYEQYF
TRBJ2-5	TRBV19	CASSVRGLVKETQYF
TRBJ1-2	TRBV5-4	CASSSPFEANYGYTF
TRBJ2-3	TRBV28	CASSRDRGHRNTQYF
TRBJ1-2	TRBV9	CASSVDQGVYGYTF
TRBJ2-5	TRBV6-5	CATGADPRETQYF
TRBJ1-5	TRBV6-5	CASSPGTGINQPQHF
TRBJ2-1	TRBV7-8	CASSYEDRQRYNEQFF
TRBJ2-1	TRBV11-2	CASSPKAGSNEQFF
TRBJ2-5	TRBV28	CASTVPGFETQYF
TRBJ1-1	TRBV5-5	CASSLDRQFPEAFF
TRBJ2-2	TRBV5-4	CASSPGTGEVGTGELFF
TRBJ2-6	TRBV19	CASSIGGASSGANVLTF
TRBJ2-1	TRBV5-4	CASSASGARPDDEQFF
TRBJ2-2	TRBV18	CASSLLQGVNTGELFF
TRBJ2-7	TRBV28	CASTDRYEQYF